This TCR beta chain stems from a study of follicular helper T cells after annual influenza vaccination (dated by TCRdb to the late 2010s). Looking at the study overall: After each seasonal influenza vaccination, blood was collected on days 0, 7 and 28. To study recall of cTfh clones, some subjects were followed through successive annual vaccinations in the 2013-2014, 2014-2015 and 2015-2016 seasons. One week after vaccination, a second recruited cohort of 12 to 13 subjects (Table S1) displayed a similar ICOS+CD38+ cTfh response. Multi-year samples were available for six subjects, with four spanning two vaccination seasons and two spanning three seasons. The 2013-2014 samples were cryopreserved, while the 2015 samples were processed right after collection.

As regards this clone: Its antigen is unknown. No much larger clone exists at a distance of one base, and base qualities are not known.

Interpreted using the paper, the time point label stands for: 2015-2016 season, 7 days after influenza vaccination. TCRB sequencing was used to follow sorted CD4 subsets from the blood of adults before and after they were given the seasonal inactivated influenza vaccine (Fluvarix). To be eligible, subjects had to live in the community and must not have received influenza vaccine in the previous 6 months. Subjects were excluded for influenza vaccine contraindications, substance abuse, HIV/AIDS, active malignancy, immunomodulatory medication, or active illness such as respiratory infection. Per time point, between roughly 35 and 100 mL of blood was sampled. Non-naive CD4+CXCR5+PD-1+ cells were defined as circulating Tfh and were sorted into ICOS+CD38+ and ICOS-CD38- fractions. Either Ficoll-Paque PLUS or SepMate separation was used to isolate PBMC. Before DNA extraction, cell subsets were sorted from PBMC on a BD FACS Aria.

The method was the immunoSEQ multiplex PCR assay. Adaptive Biotechnologies handled the TCRB amplification, library preparation, sequencing and preliminary bioinformatics at Survey level resolution. For TCRB sequencing, genomic DNA from the sorted cTfh populations was amplified by multiplex PCR. The study's processing was this. Clonality was calculated in R as 1 minus normalized Shannon entropy, and the Gini index was calculated with the R package ineq. The overlap score was defined as the summed counts of shared sequences divided by the total counts of all sequences in both compared samples. Fisher's exact test, with an assumed theoretical repertoire of 10^7 TCRB sequences, was used to assess the significance of shared clonotypes. Drawn from immuneACCESS, this table holds only the in-frame rearrangements with V and J called that TCRdb kept. Clones are partly lost; checked studies trace under half to an unresolved V gene and leave the rest unexplained. V and J calls plus clone size are reproduced from that table; the DNA served to infer D and trimming. This sample holds approximately 1,500 clones; about 63% were observed only once. The ten largest make up about 10% of the sample.

Summary of the overall study and its limitations: Day 7 ICOS+CD38+ clones were most often found later in ICOS-CD38- cTfh, suggesting that subset may serve as a memory reservoir. Productive TCRB sequences were recovered from only about 9-23% of analyzed cells, so rare clonotypes could not be sampled. A recurrent oligoclonal ICOS+CD38+ cTfh response containing tetramer and AIM influenza-specific clonotypes was recalled by successive annual vaccinations. ICOS+CD38+ cTfh clonality correlated with the frequency of that population, and its change correlated with the change in circulating plasmablast frequency.

This specimen was CXCR5+ CD38+ circulating T follicular helper cells from blood, taken 7 days after influenza vaccination. Reading the label with the study, this specimen's cell subset or site is: circulating Tfh, non-naive CD4+CXCR5+PD-1+ (ICOS+CD38+ or ICOS-CD38-). The sequence derives from an adult who received the influenza vaccine.

The bases are TGTGCCACCAGCAGGGGGGACAGATCCTACGAGCAGTACTTC. Its translation is CATSRGDRSYEQYF. The rearrangement combines TRBV15 with TRBJ2-7, with 7 central nucleotides matching TRBD1. Taken from the germline V gene (reference sequence), the CDR1 and CDR2 loops are LNHNV and YYDKDF. Taken from cysteine to phenylalanine, the CDR3 has 14 residues. Of all the DNA, just the CDR3 is kept, 42 bases in frame from base 1. The germline V and J ends show losses of 3 bases and 1 base respectively, and no gene match explains 3 bases of the junction.